These 8 T cell receptor beta chains share one sample of origin, sequenced in a study of patients and donors after allogeneic stem cell transplantation. TCRdb called the RT-PCR reads again in MiXCR, with one record for every CDR3 protein. Here the sample spans 90,000 to 120,000 distinct CDR3 sequences, approximately 40% being singletons. The specimen was blood, either unsorted or a sorted T cell fraction (not recorded which). The receptors stem from a human donor who was either an allogeneic HSCT recipient or a stem cell or donor lymphocyte infusion donor (not recorded which). It is not recorded whose cells these are; they may come from a transplant donor.

This chain joins TRBV6-5 and TRBJ2-3; D ambiguous. CDR1 and CDR2 (germline): MNHEY, SVGAGI. Between the trimmed V and J ends, which lost 2 bases and 6 bases, there was a span of 12 bases. The CDR3 extends over 14 amino acids. CDR3 nucleotides: TGTGCCAGCAGTTACCGGCAGTACCGGGATACGCAGTATTTT. Its translation: CASSYRQYRDTQYF.

This clonotype was recorded a few times. The CDR3 DNA reads TGCAGTGCTAGGGCGGGGGACCCTTACAATGAGCAGTTCTTC. Translating gives CSARAGDPYNEQFF. The chain recombines TRBV20-1 with TRBJ2-1; 7 positions agree with TRBD2. There are 14 residues in the CDR3. Germline lookup yields CDR1 DFQATT and CDR2 SNEGSKA (reference sequence). Trimming removed 3 bases from V and 4 bases from J; junction bases left unmatched: 6.

This clonotype was seen repeatedly, ten times or more. V usage is TRBV15 and J usage is TRBJ1-2, with D unresolved. Germline V gene sequence: CDR1 LNHNV, CDR2 YYDKDF (reference sequence). CDR3 size: 14 residues. Deletions cut 2 bases from V and 4 bases from J, with 11 bases between. CDR3 coding DNA: TGTGCCACCAGCAGACGGACGGGCTCCTATGGCTACACCTTC. Translation gives CATSRRTGSYGYTF. The complete variable domain, with remaining parts taken from reference TRBV15 and TRBJ1-2, reads DAMVIQNPRYQVTQFGKPVTLSCSQTLNHNVMYWYQQKSSQAPKLLFHYYDKDFNNEADTPDNFQSRRPNTSFCFLDIRSPGLGDTAMYLCATSRRTGSYGYTFGSGTRLTVV.

This clonotype has just a few counts. The chain recombines TRBV11-2 with TRBJ2-5, with a weak D call TRBD1 (5 bases). The CDR3 loop spans 16 amino acids. Trimming left V 5 bases short and J 2 bases short, with 18 bases between. Germline V gene lookup returns CDR1 SGHAT and CDR2 FQNNGV. The chain's CDR3 is CASSPHGWTPQETQYF. CDR3 nucleotides: TGTGCCAGCAGCCCGCACGGCTGGACACCTCAAGAGACCCAGTACTTC.

The chain uses TRBV7-9 and TRBJ2-2; D not certain. The CDR3 loop spans 15 amino acids. Trimming left V 5 bases short and J 3 bases short, with 13 bases between. In germline, CDR1 is SEHNR, CDR2 FQNEAQ (reference sequence). CDR3 DNA sequence: TGTGCCAGCAGCGCACGAGGTTTGGACACCGGGGAGCTGTTTTTT. Translation gives CASSARGLDTGELFF.

The rearrangement links TRBV6-2 or TRBV6-3 to TRBJ1-5; D may be TRBD1 (5 bases). CDR1 and CDR2 (germline): MNHEY, SVGEGT. Trimming stripped 4 bases from V and 7 bases from J, with 17 bases between. The CDR3 has 15 amino acids. In nucleotides, the CDR3 is TGTGCCAGCAGTTTGAAGAGGGGTCTAGGACAGCCCCAGCATTTT. Translating it yields CASSLKRGLGQPQHF.

In this sample, this clonotype turned up a few times. This rearrangement joins TRBV7-2 to TRBJ1-5; TRBD1 agrees at 8 bases. This CDR3 contains 15 residues. J was trimmed by 6 bases and V by 5 bases; bases with no gene match: 9. The V gene's germline CDR1 is SGHTA and CDR2 FQGNSA. CDR3 bases: TGTGCCAGCAGCCTGCAGGGGGCGCGGGGTCAGCCCCAGCATTTT. Protein product: CASSLQGARGQPQHF.

This clonotype has ten or more counts. The chain joins TRBV7-2 to TRBJ1-5; a weak D match, TRBD1 (6 bases). Per the germline V gene, CDR1 is SGHTA and CDR2 is FQGNSA. Trimming left V 4 bases short and J 7 bases short, with 14 bases between. The CDR3 length is 14 residues. The CDR3 DNA is TGTGCCAGCAGCTACGAACCAGGGGACCAGCCCCAGCATTTT. Its protein is CASSYEPGDQPQHF.